This T cell receptor beta chain stems from a study of blood T cell repertoires in COVID-19. Looking at the study overall: Nucleic acid was either cDNA or gDNA, and it came from T cells, B-cell-depleted T cells, or PBMCs.

V lost 5 bases to trimming and J lost 5 bases, with 10 bases between them. Germline loops: CDR1 LNHDA, CDR2 SQIVND (reference sequence). This CDR3 spans 13 amino acids. TCRdb's copy holds only in-frame clones and misses some; the assay was immunoSEQ multiplex PCR. The sample carries approximately 300,000 clones, roughly 90% recorded once. The chain joins TRBV19 to TRBJ1-5; D is unclear. Sequenced material: peripheral blood. This clonotype was sampled from a woman younger than 45 with COVID-19, enrolled during active disease. The CDR3 loop is CASSVREDQPQHF. In DNA form, the CDR3 reads TGTGCCAGTAGTGTCCGAGAGGATCAGCCCCAGCATTTT.